This T cell receptor (beta chain) was obtained from a study of OX40 agonist ivuxolimab in advanced cancers. Background on the study: The patients got ivuxolimab, which is an agonistic anti-OX40 (CD134) antibody.

TCRdb keeps only in-frame clones here, not all; method: immunoSEQ multiplex PCR. Among around 53,000 clones listed, roughly 84% were seen once. This clone appeared once. The sequencing here drew on CD4+ or CD8+ T cells sorted from blood, taken in a trial of the OX40 agonist ivuxolimab. This clonotype was sampled from an adult with an advanced solid tumor such as melanoma, head and neck, liver or kidney cancer.

Here the CDR3 reads CASSQSGQGTEAFF. CDR3 DNA: TGTGCCAGCAGCCAGTCGGGACAGGGGACTGAAGCTTTCTTT. This chain links TRBV6-6 with TRBJ1-1; 10 bases map to TRBD1. J gave up 5 bases and V 6 bases, and 6 bases lay outside the gene matches. Germline assignment: CDR1 MNHNY and CDR2 SVGAGI (reference sequence). The CDR3 covers 14 residues.